A selection of T cell receptor beta chains follows, all from one sample in a study of T-cell reconstitution after alpha-beta-depleted transplantation in children. Via MiXCR, TCRdb re-called the PCR reads, giving one row per CDR3 protein. In the table there are 300,000 or so distinct CDR3 sequences, around 25% of which are singletons. Sequencing was performed on PBMCs, mostly from graft donor cells, taken 180 days after TCRalphabeta/CD19-depleted stem cell transplant. The receptor set was obtained from a male patient aged 5 to 17 who had a stem cell transplant for acute lymphoblastic leukemia, so the T cells may come from the graft donor. Both conserved end residues are part of each CDR3. The order of the fields is clone size, J gene, D gene, V gene, CDR3 DNA, CDR3 protein. A D gene is named only where the DNA matches it firmly. Expanded clones are given a class, and other clones once, few, many or no size at all.

>few|TRBJ1-1|NA|TRBV5-1
TGCGCCAGCACAGTAGACCAGAACACTGAAGCTTTCTTT
CASTVDQNTEAFF
>NA|TRBJ2-2|TRBD2|TRBV9
TGTGCCAGCAGCCACTCCGCGGGACTAGCGACGAACACCGGGGAGCTGTTTTTT
CASSHSAGLATNTGELFF
>few|TRBJ2-3|NA|TRBV10-3
TGTGCCATCAGTGAGGGCACCCACGCTGATACGCAGTATTTT
CAISEGTHADTQYF
>few|TRBJ1-1|TRBD1|TRBV5-1
TGCGCCAGCAGACAGGGACAGGTAAACACTGAAGCTTTCTTT
CASRQGQVNTEAFF
>NA|TRBJ2-3|NA|TRBV5-6
TGTGCCAGCAGCTTCCCCTCAGATTTTGGCACAGATACGCAGTATTTT
CASSFPSDFGTDTQYF
>NA|TRBJ2-7|NA|TRBV6-5
TGTGCCAGCCGATCCGCCGGCACGTTGCTCTTC
CASRSAGTLLF
>NA|TRBJ2-4|NA|TRBV11-2
TGTGCCAGCAGCCCCGGACGGGAATTGCACTTC
CASSPGRELHF
>few|TRBJ2-3|NA|TRBV5-1
TGCGCCAGCAGCGGAAACACAGATACGCAGTATTTT
CASSGNTDTQYF
>few|TRBJ2-1|NA|TRBV4-1
TGCGCCAGCAGCCAAGGCTCAGGGGGGATCTACAATGAGCAGTTCTTC
CASSQGSGGIYNEQFF
>few|TRBJ2-7|NA|TRBV5-1
TGCGCCAGCAGCTTGCTCACTCACGAGCAGTACTTC
CASSLLTHEQYF
>NA|TRBJ2-5|NA|TRBV9
TGTGCCAGCAGCGTAGACGGGGCCACCGAAGAGACCCAGTACTTC
CASSVDGATEETQYF
>NA|TRBJ2-1|NA|TRBV24-1
TGTGCCACTATGGCGGTAACCCCTGACAATGAGCAGTTCTTC
CATMAVTPDNEQFF
>few|TRBJ2-7|TRBD1|TRBV19
TGTGCCAGTAGTATAATAGGGGGCGCGTACGAGCAGTACTTC
CASSIIGGAYEQYF
>NA|TRBJ2-3|TRBD2|TRBV7-9
TGTGCCAGCAGCTTAGGTGCGTCTAGCGGGAGAGATACGCAGTATTTT
CASSLGASSGRDTQYF
>few|TRBJ2-7|NA|TRBV9
TGTGCCAGCAGCGGGGATCGAGCGGGTCGATCGGAGCAGTACTTC
CASSGDRAGRSEQYF
>few|TRBJ1-1|NA|TRBV5-1
TGCGCCAGCAGCACCTCTCAGGGTCTCAACACTGAAGCTTTCTTT
CASSTSQGLNTEAFF
>NA|TRBJ1-5|NA|TRBV6-1
TGTGCCAGCAGTGAAACGACGGGATCCCAGTGGCCCCAGCATTTT
CASSETTGSQWPQHF
>NA|TRBJ1-1|NA|TRBV20-1
TGCAGTGCTAGAGACGCGGCGAACACTGAAGCTTTCTTT
CSARDAANTEAFF
>NA|TRBJ1-5|TRBD1|TRBV3-1
TGTGCCAGCAGCCAAGGACCGGGGACAGGGATGGGCAATCAGCCCCAGCATTTT
CASSQGPGTGMGNQPQHF
>few|TRBJ2-7|NA|TRBV20-1
TGCAGTGCTAGAGATCTAGTCATCGGGGTACGCTCCTACGAGCAGTACTTC
CSARDLVIGVRSYEQYF
>many|TRBJ2-5|NA|TRBV12-3/TRBV12-4
TGTGCCAGCAGTTTAGCGGTCCAAGAGACCCAGTACTTC
CASSLAVQETQYF
>NA|TRBJ2-1|TRBD2|TRBV20-1
TGCAGTGCCCATCAGGGACTAGCGGGACCTTACAATAAGCAGTTCTTC
CSAHQGLAGPYNKQFF
>once|TRBJ2-7|NA|TRBV30
TGTGCCTGGGTAGGCTCCTACGAGCAGTACTTC
CAWVGSYEQYF
>few|TRBJ2-2|TRBD2|TRBV20-1
TGCAGTGCTAGAGCCGGACTAGTAGGATGGCTGTTTTTT
CSARAGLVGWLFF
>NA|TRBJ1-1|NA|TRBV6-6
TGTGCCACGACGGATCTGGGGAACACTGAAGCTTTCTTT
CATTDLGNTEAFF
>many|TRBJ2-6|TRBD2|TRBV5-1
TGCGCCAGCAGCTTGGTTCCTGGCGGGAGCGCTGGGGCCAACGTCCTGACTTTC
CASSLVPGGSAGANVLTF
>NA|TRBJ2-1|TRBD2|TRBV5-4
TGTGCCAGCAGCTTGGTTCCGACTAGCGGGAGTTTTGTCTACAATGAGCAGTTCTTC
CASSLVPTSGSFVYNEQFF
>few|TRBJ2-7|TRBD1|TRBV6-5
TGTGCCAGCAGTTACTCGAACAGGGGGCTCCACGAGCAGTACTTC
CASSYSNRGLHEQYF
>many|TRBJ2-2|TRBD1|TRBV5-1
TGCGCCAGCAGCCGGACAGGGAATACCGGGGAGCTGTTTTTT
CASSRTGNTGELFF